This T cell receptor (beta chain) was documented in a study of T cell responses to AZD1222 COVID-19 vaccine. Study-level background: Researchers grouped second doses given at about 4 or about 12 weeks into one pool.

General study points: Repertoires were collected only later (after the peak T cell response had occurred). Breadth and depth of Spike-specific TCRs rose after two AZD1222 doses. Clonal diversity may have been underestimated, and the donors were mostly white British, with more females than males.

Only one count was recorded for this clone. Antigen specificity is unknown. Repertoires were generated with immunoSEQ multiplex PCR, while TCRdb's copy carries only in-frame clones and drops some. This table holds 35,000 to 45,000 clones, around 80% found once. The source of this sequence is an adult in good health. The specimen was peripheral blood, collected on day 0 of AZD1222 vaccination.

The CDR3, as DNA: TGCAGCGTCCTACAGGGAATATCAAGCCATCTGGGCTACACCTTC. Its protein is CSVLQGISSHLGYTF. V usage is TRBV29-1 and J usage is TRBJ1-2; D perhaps matches TRBD1 (6 bases). The CDR3 has 15 residues. CDR1 is SQVTM and CDR2 is ANQGSEA in the germline V gene. Trimming left V 6 bases short and J 8 bases short, with 25 bases between.